The text below deals with one T cell receptor beta chain. This clone's antigen is unknown. No base quality information exists; no much larger clone differs at one position. The germline V gene specifies SGHRS as CDR1 and YFSETQ as CDR2. Including cysteine and phenylalanine, the CDR3 has 15 amino acids. The only DNA kept is the CDR3, 45 bases in frame from the first base. The trim is 0 bases for V and 0 bases for J, with a gap of 9 bases between the germline ends. These data come from a study of cytomegalovirus exposure and HLA in healthy donors (dated by TCRdb to the late 2010s). Regarding the study in general: According to a later analysis, the 120 or so validation repertoires were produced on the same platform as the 700 or so repertoires of the first cohort. A separate validation cohort of 100 to 150 different subjects was used in addition to the roughly 720-subject first cohort. The study aimed to test whether signatures of past pathogen exposure could be identified by cataloging public T cell receptors. The study combined high-throughput TCR immunosequencing, statistical association of individual TCRs with disease status, and machine learning to predict cytomegalovirus infection status.

Separate from the approximately 670-subject first cohort, the validation cohort of roughly 110 subjects was the group to which the donors belonged. Results the study describes overall, beyond this receptor: In vitro tests confirmed that a few of the cytomegalovirus-associated TCR beta chains recognize cytomegalovirus antigens. In both the original and validation cohorts, the classifier was reported to diagnose cytomegalovirus status with high specificity and sensitivity. In a later analysis, TCRs clustered in the first cohort were found to also tend to co-occur in the roughly 120 validation repertoires, with 85% to 95% of cluster scores above 0. It was suggested by the authors that the approach could potentially be generalized to other disease states and immunological phenotypes. A total of 164 TCR beta chains were listed by the study as associated with cytomegalovirus. The validation cohort had no HLA typing available for a later analysis, so co-occurrence within that cohort was assessed over all 120 or so repertoires. Most TCR sequences were observed very rarely across donors, whereas some public TCRs were present in many individuals.

The library relied on the immunoSEQ multiplex PCR assay. Per the source publication's procedure: A statistical classification framework was built to diagnose cytomegalovirus status from the catalog of TCR beta chain sequences. The source is immuneACCESS, and TCRdb retained only in-frame sequences with V and J called. Part of the clones is not carried over; for the studies checked, unresolved V genes explain less than half of this, and the remainder is unexplained. V, J and clone size reflect that table, while D and trimming were determined from the DNA. Within this sample are about 58,000 clones, with 90% of them counted one time only. The top ten hold roughly 1% of the sample.

The sequencing input was PBMCs. The chain is assembled from TRBV5-1 and TRBJ1-1, with no confident D gene call. The TCR sequence derives from a man between 18 and 35 years old in good health and CMV-seronegative. The DNA is as follows: TGCGCCAGCAGCTTGGACGGAACTATGAACACTGAAGCTTTCTTT. Translated, it reads CASSLDGTMNTEAFF.